This TCR beta chain was observed in a study of preoperative IRX-2 immunotherapy in early breast cancer. This table comes from immunoSEQ multiplex PCR, and its TCRdb copy is limited to in-frame clones, with some not included. The sample yields 25,000 to 30,000 clones, around 90% seen once. Treatment indicated: preoperative locoregional IRX-2 cytokine immunotherapy. Preoperative locoregional IRX-2 cytokine immunotherapy was tested in the phase Ib source study. V dropped 2 bases and J dropped 0 bases, with 8 bases sitting between them. Per the germline V gene, CDR1 is SGHRS and CDR2 is YFSETQ. The length of the CDR3 is 15 residues.

The sample was collected from a patient treated with IRX-2 immunotherapy. The chain has TRBV5-1 and TRBJ2-2; D call uncertain. The clonotype originates from a human donor with breast cancer. The CDR3, as DNA: TGCGCCAGCAGCTTTCGCAGCGCGAACACCGGGGAGCTGTTTTTT. Translating gives CASSFRSANTGELFF.